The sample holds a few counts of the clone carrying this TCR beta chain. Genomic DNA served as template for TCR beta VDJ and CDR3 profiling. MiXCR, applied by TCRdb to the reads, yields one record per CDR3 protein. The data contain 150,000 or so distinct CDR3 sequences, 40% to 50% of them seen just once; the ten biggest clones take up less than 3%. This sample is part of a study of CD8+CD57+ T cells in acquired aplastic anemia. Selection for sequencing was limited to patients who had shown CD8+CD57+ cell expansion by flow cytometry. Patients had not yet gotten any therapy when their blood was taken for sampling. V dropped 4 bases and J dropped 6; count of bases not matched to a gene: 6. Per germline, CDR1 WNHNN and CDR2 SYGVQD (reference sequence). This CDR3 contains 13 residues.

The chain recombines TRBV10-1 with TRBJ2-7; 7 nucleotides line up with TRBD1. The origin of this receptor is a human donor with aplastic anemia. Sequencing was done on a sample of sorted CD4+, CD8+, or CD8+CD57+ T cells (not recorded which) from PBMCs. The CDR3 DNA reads TGCGCCAGCAGTGGTGACAGGGTATCCGAGCAGTACTTC. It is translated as CASSGDRVSEQYF.